These 18 T cell receptor beta chains originate from one sample sequenced in a study of T cell repertoires in cytomegalovirus infection. TCRdb analysed the reads with MiXCR anew, one entry per CDR3 protein. The table records almost 300,000 distinct CDR3 sequences, 8% to 10% of them present only once. The sample taken for sequencing was PBMCs. The receptor source for this set is a human donor in good health (CMV status not recorded). Some clones in this sample may be carry-over from other donors' samples.

The rearrangement joins TRBV28 to TRBJ1-5, with 7 bases matching TRBD1. Trimming removed 6 bases from V and 2 bases from J; junction bases left unmatched: 4. The germline V gene encodes CDR1 MDHEN and CDR2 SYDVKM. There are 14 residues in the CDR3. The CDR3 loop reads CASRTGFGNQPQHF. The CDR3 nucleotides read TGTGCCAGCAGGACAGGGTTTGGCAATCAGCCCCAGCATTTT.

The chain links TRBV20-1 to TRBJ2-7, with a possible D match to TRBD2 (6 bases). The CDR3 has 16 amino acids. Germline CDR1 DFQATT, CDR2 SNEGSKA (reference sequence). Between the trimmed V and J ends, which lost 0 bases and 7 bases, there was a span of 22 bases. CDR3: CSARDRLRAEAGEQYF. For the CDR3, the DNA is TGCAGTGCTAGAGATCGGTTGAGGGCCGAGGCGGGGGAGCAGTACTTC.

As concerns this clonotype: A much larger clone sits a single nucleotide away, making a read error possible. This chain links TRBV18 with TRBJ1-1; D not resolved. Germline lookup yields CDR1 KGHSH and CDR2 LQKENI. This CDR3 spans 16 amino acids. This chain's CDR3 is CASSPISTGGITEALF. The CDR3 bases are TGTGCCAGCTCACCAATAAGTACGGGCGGGATTACTGAAGCTCTCTTT. The whole variable domain, remainder taken from reference TRBV18 and TRBJ1-1, is NAGVMQNPRHLVRRRGQEARLRCSPMKGHSHVYWYRQLPEEGLKFMVYLQKENIIDESGMPKERFSAEFPKEGPSILRIQQVVRGDSAAYFCASSPISTGGITEALFGQGTRLTVV.

The sample holds many counts of this clonotype. The rearrangement joins TRBV4-1 to TRBJ1-2; TRBD1 is a possible D gene (6 bases). The CDR3 consists of 16 residues. The germline V gene has CDR1 MGHRA and CDR2 YSYEKL. V dropped 0 bases and J dropped 5 bases, with 16 bases sitting between them. The CDR3 coding sequence is TGCGCCAGCAGCCAAGAGGCAGGGGTGGTGGGTTATGGCTACACCTTC. As protein: CASSQEAGVVGYGYTF.

V is TRBV29-1 and J is TRBJ2-3; D possibly corresponds to TRBD1 (5 bases). Trimming stripped 4 bases from V and 0 bases from J, with 11 bases between. Germline V gene lookup returns CDR1 SQVTM and CDR2 ANQGSEA. The CDR3 spans 14 residues. The CDR3 protein is CSVASWGSTDTQYF. The CDR3 nucleotides read TGCAGCGTTGCGTCGTGGGGCAGCACAGATACGCAGTATTTT.

Note on this clonotype: A much larger clonotype is one base distant, so this may be a read error. The chain couples TRBV6-2 or TRBV6-3 to TRBJ2-5, with 8 positions matching TRBD2. CDR3 size: 14 residues. Germline V gives CDR1 MNHEY, CDR2 SVGEGT. CDR3 region: CASKGRGVQEAQYF. In DNA form, the CDR3 reads TGTGCCAGCAAAGGGCGGGGGGTACAAGAGGCCCAGTACTTC.

This clonotype was detected a few times. This chain uses TRBV3-1 with TRBJ2-7; D not resolved. The germline gives CDR1 LGHDT, CDR2 YNNKEL (reference sequence). There are 11 residues in the CDR3. Trimming shortened V by 1 base and J by 6 bases, and 4 bases separated the two germline ends. CDR3 DNA sequence: TGTGCCAGCAGCCAAGTCTCCGAGCAGTACTTC. Encoded protein: CASSQVSEQYF.

This clonotype has just a few counts. A much larger clone lies one base from this, so it may be a read error. V usage is TRBV12-3 or TRBV12-4 and J usage is TRBJ2-1; 7 nucleotides agree with TRBD2. J was trimmed by 0 bases and V by 6 bases; bases with no gene match: 5. The CDR3 sequence is 15 residues long. The CDR3 reads CASSQAGSSYNEQFF. CDR3 coding DNA: TGTGCCAGCAGCCAAGCGGGGAGCTCCTACAATGAGCAGTTCTTC.

This clonotype was counted many times. This chain uses TRBV5-1 with TRBJ1-4, with D tentatively TRBD1 (5 bases). From germline, CDR1 is SGHRS and CDR2 YFSETQ. This CDR3 region has 15 residues. V was trimmed by 0 bases and J by 6 bases, leaving 12 bases between them. The CDR3, as DNA: TGCGCCAGCAGCTTGGATGGCAGGGAGGATGAAAAACTGTTTTTT. Protein sequence: CASSLDGREDEKLFF.

This clonotype was observed at least ten times. CDR3 in amino acids: CASNNYGYTF. The CDR3 DNA reads as TGTGCCAGCAACAATTATGGCTACACCTTC. The V gene is TRBV7-9, the J gene TRBJ1-2; D unclear. V was cut by 7 bases and J by 5 bases, with 5 bases left in between. Germline loops: CDR1 SEHNR, CDR2 FQNEAQ (reference sequence). CDR3 length: 10 residues.

The J gene is TRBJ1-1, the V gene TRBV7-9, with 9 bases that match TRBD1. Germline V gene sequence: CDR1 SEHNR, CDR2 FQNEAQ (reference sequence). The CDR3 is made up of 17 amino acids. Losses at the gene ends were 5 bases for V and 4 bases for J; bases not matched to a gene: 14. The CDR3 DNA reads as TGTGCCAGCAGCCTTTGGGGGACAGGGAGTGTGGGCACTGAAGCTTTCTTT. This gives the protein CASSLWGTGSVGTEAFF.

This clonotype appeared many times. This chain connects TRBV5-4 to TRBJ2-7; 9 nucleotides align to TRBD1. V lost 4 bases and J lost 3; bases outside the gene matches: 2. Germline lookup yields CDR1 SGHNT and CDR2 YYREEE (reference sequence). The CDR3 has 13 amino acids. For the CDR3, the DNA is TGTGCCAGCAGCATGGGACAGGGCTACGAGCAGTACTTC. This codes for CASSMGQGYEQYF. The full variable domain, rest sourced from reference TRBV5-4 and TRBJ2-7, is ETGVTQSPTHLIKTRGQQVTLRCSSQSGHNTVSWYQQALGQGPQFIFQYYREEENGRGNFPPRFSGLQFPNYSSELNVNALELDDSALYLCASSMGQGYEQYFGPGTRLTVT.

This clonotype appeared many times. J is TRBJ2-1 and V is TRBV20-1, with a weak D call TRBD1 (5 bases). The CDR3 is made up of 13 amino acids. Germline CDR1 and CDR2: DFQATT and SNEGSKA (reference sequence). V gave up 5 bases and J gave up 2 bases, with 10 bases separating them. The CDR3 DNA reads as TGCAGTGCTTCCAGGGTACCCTACAATGAGCAGTTCTTC. It encodes CSASRVPYNEQFF.

V and J are TRBV4-1 and TRBJ1-1; D remains unclear. The length of the CDR3 is 17 residues. V was trimmed by 0 bases and J by 1 base, leaving 15 bases between them. Germline V gene sequence: CDR1 MGHRA, CDR2 YSYEKL. CDR3 amino acids: CASSQDPPNTRNTEAFF. CDR3 coding DNA: TGCGCCAGCAGCCAAGATCCTCCCAACACACGGAACACTGAAGCTTTCTTT.

This clonotype was counted at least ten times. This sequence joins TRBV20-1 and TRBJ2-5, with 13 nucleotides matching TRBD2. With V trimmed by 6 bases and J by 5 bases, 9 bases remained unmatched. Germline lookup yields CDR1 DFQATT and CDR2 SNEGSKA (reference sequence). This CDR3 region has 15 residues. DNA for the CDR3: TGCAGTGCCAATCCGGGACTAGCGGGGAAGGAGACCCAGTACTTC. This translates into CSANPGLAGKETQYF.

The gene calls are TRBV28 and TRBJ1-5; TRBD1 might be the D (5 bases). The germline CDR1 and CDR2 sequences are MDHEN and SYDVKM. The CDR3 spans 16 residues. Trimming left V 1 base short and J 0 bases short, with 10 bases between. The CDR3 loop is CASSLLQGYSNQPQHF. In nucleotides, the CDR3 is TGTGCCAGCAGTTTATTGCAGGGATATAGCAATCAGCCCCAGCATTTT.

This clonotype was picked up many times. In nucleotides, the CDR3 is TGTGCCATCAGTGTGGGTGGGGGGCGAGAGACCCAGTACTTC. Translating gives CAISVGGGRETQYF. The J gene is TRBJ2-5, the V gene TRBV10-3; D possibly matches TRBD1 or TRBD2 (6 bases each). CDR3 length: 14 residues. The germline gives CDR1 ENHRY, CDR2 SYGVKD. Trimming removed 4 bases from V and 4 bases from J, with 13 bases in between.

The sample holds many counts of this clonotype. The chain combines TRBV4-1 with TRBJ2-3; 8 bases map to TRBD2. V gave up 0 bases and J gave up 3 bases; unmatched junction bases: 5. The CDR3 sequence is 16 residues long. Germline lookup yields CDR1 MGHRA and CDR2 YSYEKL. The CDR3 reads CASSQEVAGMTDTQYF. The CDR3 DNA reads TGCGCCAGCAGCCAAGAAGTAGCGGGGATGACAGATACGCAGTATTTT.